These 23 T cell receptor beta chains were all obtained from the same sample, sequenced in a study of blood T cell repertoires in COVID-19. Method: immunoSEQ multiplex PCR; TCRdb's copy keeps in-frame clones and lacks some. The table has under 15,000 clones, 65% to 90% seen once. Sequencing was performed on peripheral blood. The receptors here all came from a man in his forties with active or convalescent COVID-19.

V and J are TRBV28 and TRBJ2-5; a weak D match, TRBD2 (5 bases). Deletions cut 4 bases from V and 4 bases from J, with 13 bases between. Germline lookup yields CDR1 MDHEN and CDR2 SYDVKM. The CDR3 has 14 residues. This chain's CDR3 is CASSSTRLVETQYF. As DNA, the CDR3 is TGTGCCAGCAGTTCAACTAGATTGGTAGAGACCCAGTACTTC.

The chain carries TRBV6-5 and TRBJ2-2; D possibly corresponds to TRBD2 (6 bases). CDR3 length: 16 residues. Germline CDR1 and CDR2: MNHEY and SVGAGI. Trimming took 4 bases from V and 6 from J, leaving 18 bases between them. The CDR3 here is CASSFLAYGGAGELFF. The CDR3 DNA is TGTGCCAGCAGTTTCTTAGCGTACGGGGGAGCCGGGGAGCTGTTTTTT.

CDR3 amino acids: CASSLVPETSGRGEQYF. In DNA form, the CDR3 reads TGTGCCAGCAGCTTAGTCCCCGAGACTAGCGGGAGAGGGGAGCAGTACTTC. The rearrangement links TRBV7-8 to TRBJ2-7, with 12 bases lining up with TRBD2. Germline values: CDR1 SGHVS, CDR2 FQNEAQ. V trimming: 1 base; J trimming: 7 bases; junction bases outside the gene matches: 11. The CDR3 totals 17 residues.

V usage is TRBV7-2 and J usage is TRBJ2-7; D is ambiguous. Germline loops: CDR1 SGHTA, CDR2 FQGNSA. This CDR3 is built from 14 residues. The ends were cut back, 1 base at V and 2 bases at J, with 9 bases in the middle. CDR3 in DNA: TGTGCCAGCAGCTTAGATGGCCAGGCCTACGAGCAGTACTTC. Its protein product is CASSLDGQAYEQYF.

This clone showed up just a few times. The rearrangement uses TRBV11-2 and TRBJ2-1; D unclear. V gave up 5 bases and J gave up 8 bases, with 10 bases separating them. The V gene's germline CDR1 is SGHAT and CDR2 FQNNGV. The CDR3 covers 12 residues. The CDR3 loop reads CASSPVSYEQFF. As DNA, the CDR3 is TGTGCCAGCAGCCCCGTATCGTATGAGCAGTTCTTC.

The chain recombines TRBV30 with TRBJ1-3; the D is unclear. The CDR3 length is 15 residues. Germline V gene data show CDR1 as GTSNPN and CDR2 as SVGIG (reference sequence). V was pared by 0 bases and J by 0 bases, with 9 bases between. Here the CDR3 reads CAWSVGGPSGNTIYF. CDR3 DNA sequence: TGTGCCTGGAGTGTTGGCGGCCCCTCTGGAAACACCATATATTTT.

The CDR3, as DNA: TGTGCCAGTAGCCGAAGTGGGCCGCCCGCTGATACCTTC. It yields the protein CASSRSGPPADTF. V and J are TRBV19 and TRBJ1-2; D is unresolved. Deletions cut 6 bases from V and 14 bases from J, with 22 bases between. The germline CDR1 and CDR2 sequences are LNHDA and SQIVND (reference sequence). The CDR3 is 13 residues long.

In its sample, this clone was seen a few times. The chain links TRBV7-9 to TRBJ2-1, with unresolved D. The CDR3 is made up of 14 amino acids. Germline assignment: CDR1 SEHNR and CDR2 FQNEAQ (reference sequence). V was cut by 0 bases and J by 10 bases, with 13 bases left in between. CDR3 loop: CASSLALTRGEQFF. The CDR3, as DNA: TGTGCCAGCAGCTTAGCGCTTACGCGAGGAGAGCAGTTCTTC.

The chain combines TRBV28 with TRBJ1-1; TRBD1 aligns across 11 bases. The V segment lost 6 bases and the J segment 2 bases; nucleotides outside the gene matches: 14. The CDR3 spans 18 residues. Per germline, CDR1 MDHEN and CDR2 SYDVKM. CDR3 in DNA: TGTGCCAGCAGGCTAGACGGGACAGGGGGTCTGTATAACACTGAAGCTTTCTTT. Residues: CASRLDGTGGLYNTEAFF.

CDR3 in amino acids: CASSPNLAGAYEQYF. In DNA form, the CDR3 reads TGTGCCAGCAGCCCTAACCTAGCGGGAGCGTACGAGCAGTACTTC. This chain uses TRBV5-4 with TRBJ2-7; 10 bases are a match to TRBD2. J lost 4 bases, V lost 4 bases, and 8 bases had no gene match. CDR3 length: 15 amino acids. Germline lookup yields CDR1 SGHNT and CDR2 YYREEE (reference sequence).

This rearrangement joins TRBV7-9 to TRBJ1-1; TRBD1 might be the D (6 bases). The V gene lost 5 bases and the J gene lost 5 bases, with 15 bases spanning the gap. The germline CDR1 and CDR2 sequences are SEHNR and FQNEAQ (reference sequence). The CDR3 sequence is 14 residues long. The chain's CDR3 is CASSAQGMGTEAFF. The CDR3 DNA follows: TGTGCCAGCAGCGCACAGGGTATGGGGACTGAAGCTTTCTTT.

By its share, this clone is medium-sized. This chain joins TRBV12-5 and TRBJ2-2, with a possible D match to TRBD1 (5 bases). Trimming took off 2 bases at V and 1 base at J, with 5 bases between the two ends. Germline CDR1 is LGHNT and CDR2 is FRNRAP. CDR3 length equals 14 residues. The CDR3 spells CASGLTGNTGELFF. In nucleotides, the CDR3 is TGTGCTAGTGGTTTGACAGGGAACACCGGGGAGCTGTTTTTT.

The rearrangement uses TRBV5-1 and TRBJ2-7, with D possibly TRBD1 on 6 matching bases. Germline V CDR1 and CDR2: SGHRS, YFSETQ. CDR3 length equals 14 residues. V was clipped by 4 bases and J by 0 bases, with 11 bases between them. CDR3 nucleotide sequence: TGCGCCAGCAGCCCCGGACAGTACTCCTACGAGCAGTACTTC. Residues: CASSPGQYSYEQYF.

The CDR3 sequence: CASGLPGHQNEQYF. DNA for the CDR3: TGTGCCAGCGGATTGCCGGGACATCAGAACGAGCAGTACTTC. The chain is built from TRBV25-1 and TRBJ2-7; TRBD1 is a possible D gene (6 bases). Trimming removed 8 bases from V and 5 bases from J, with 19 bases in between. The length of the CDR3 is 14 residues. Germline V gene sequence: CDR1 MGHDK, CDR2 SYGVNS.

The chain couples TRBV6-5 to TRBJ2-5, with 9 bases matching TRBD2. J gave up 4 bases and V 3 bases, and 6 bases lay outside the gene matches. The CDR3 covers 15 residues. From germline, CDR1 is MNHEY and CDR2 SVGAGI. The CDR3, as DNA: TGTGCCAGCAGTTATGGTAGCGGGAGCCCAGAGACCCAGTACTTC. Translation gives CASSYGSGSPETQYF.

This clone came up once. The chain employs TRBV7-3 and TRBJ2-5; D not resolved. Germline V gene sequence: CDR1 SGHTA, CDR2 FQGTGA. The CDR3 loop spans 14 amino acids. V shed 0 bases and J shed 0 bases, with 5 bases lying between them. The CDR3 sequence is CASSLTGYQETQYF. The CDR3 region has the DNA TGTGCCAGCAGCTTAACGGGCTACCAAGAGACCCAGTACTTC.

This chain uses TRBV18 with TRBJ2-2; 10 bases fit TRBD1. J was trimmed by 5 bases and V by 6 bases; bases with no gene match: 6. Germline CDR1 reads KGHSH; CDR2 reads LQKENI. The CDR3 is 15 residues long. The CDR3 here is CASSPEDRGTGELFF. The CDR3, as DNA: TGTGCCAGCTCGCCCGAGGACAGGGGGACCGGGGAGCTGTTTTTT. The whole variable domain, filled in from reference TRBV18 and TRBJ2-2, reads NAGVMQNPRHLVRRRGQEARLRCSPMKGHSHVYWYRQLPEEGLKFMVYLQKENIIDESGMPKERFSAEFPKEGPSILRIQQVVRGDSAAYFCASSPEDRGTGELFFGEGSRLTVL.

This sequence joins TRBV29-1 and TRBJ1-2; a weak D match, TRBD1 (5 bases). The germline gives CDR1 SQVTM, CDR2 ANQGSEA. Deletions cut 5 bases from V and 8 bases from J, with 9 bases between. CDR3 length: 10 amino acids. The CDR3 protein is CSVPGNGYTF. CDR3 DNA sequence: TGCAGCGTTCCAGGGAACGGCTACACCTTC.

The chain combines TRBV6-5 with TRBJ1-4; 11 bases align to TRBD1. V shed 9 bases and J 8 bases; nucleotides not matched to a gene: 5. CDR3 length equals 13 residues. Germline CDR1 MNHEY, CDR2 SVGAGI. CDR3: CASGTGGLEKLFF. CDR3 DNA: TGTGCCAGTGGGACAGGGGGTTTGGAAAAACTGTTTTTT.

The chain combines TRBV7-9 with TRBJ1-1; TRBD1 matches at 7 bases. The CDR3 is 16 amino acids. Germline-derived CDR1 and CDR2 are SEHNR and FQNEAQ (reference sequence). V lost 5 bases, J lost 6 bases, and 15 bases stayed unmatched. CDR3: CASSPWSRTGEPEAFF. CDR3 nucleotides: TGTGCCAGCAGCCCCTGGTCACGGACAGGAGAACCTGAAGCTTTCTTT.

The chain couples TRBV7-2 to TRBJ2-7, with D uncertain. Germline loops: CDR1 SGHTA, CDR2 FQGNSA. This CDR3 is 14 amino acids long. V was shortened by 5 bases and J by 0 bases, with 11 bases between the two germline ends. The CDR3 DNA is TGTGCCAGCAGCCCCTACAGTAGCTCCTACGAGCAGTACTTC. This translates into CASSPYSSSYEQYF.

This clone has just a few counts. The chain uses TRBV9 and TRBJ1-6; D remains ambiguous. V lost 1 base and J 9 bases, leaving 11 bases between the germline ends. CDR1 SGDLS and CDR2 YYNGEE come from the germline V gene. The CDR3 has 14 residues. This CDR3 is CASSVKENLSPLHF. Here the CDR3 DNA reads TGTGCCAGCAGCGTAAAGGAGAACCTTTCACCCCTCCACTTT. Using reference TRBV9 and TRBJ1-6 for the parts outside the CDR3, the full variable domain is DSGVTQTPKHLITATGQRVTLRCSPRSGDLSVYWYQQSLDQGLQFLIQYYNGEERAKGNILERFSAQQFPDLHSELNLSSLELGDSALYFCASSVKENLSPLHFGNGTRLTVT.

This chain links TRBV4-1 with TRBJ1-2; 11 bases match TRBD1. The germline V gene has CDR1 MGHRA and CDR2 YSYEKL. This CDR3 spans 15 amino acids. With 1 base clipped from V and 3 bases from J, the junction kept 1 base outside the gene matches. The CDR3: CASSQGGQGDYGYTF. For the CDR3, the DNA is TGCGCCAGCAGCCAAGGGGGACAGGGGGACTATGGCTACACCTTC.